This passage covers 31 T cell receptor beta chains from one sample sequenced in a study of blood T cell repertoires in COVID-19. Profiling relied on immunoSEQ multiplex PCR, and the TCRdb table lists in-frame clones only, not all of them. The sample holds 160,000 or so clones, roughly 88% seen once. The specimen was PBMCs or T cells enriched from blood (not recorded which). The receptors derive from a man in his forties or fifties who had recovered from COVID-19.

The rearrangement joins TRBV2 to TRBJ1-6; D call uncertain. Germline V lookup: CDR1 SNHLY, CDR2 FYNNEI. The V end was cut by 6 bases, the J end by 17 bases, with 17 bases between. The CDR3 runs to 12 residues. CDR3 sequence reads: CASRGDTRRFHF. The CDR3 DNA reads as TGTGCCAGCAGGGGCGACACCCGTCGGTTCCACTTT.

This chain connects TRBV4-2 to TRBJ1-6; unclear D gene. The CDR3 contains 17 residues. Germline-derived CDR1 and CDR2 are LGHNA and YNFKEQ. V was clipped by 3 bases and J by 0 bases, with 12 bases between them. The CDR3 region has the DNA TGTGCCAGCAGCCAGGATGGACTCAGCTCCTATAATTCACCCCTCCACTTT. It translates to CASSQDGLSSYNSPLHF.

Concerning this clone: The identical CDR3 is also encoded by other nucleotide sequences in the sample. The V and J genes are TRBV10-3 and TRBJ1-5; D call uncertain. Deletions cut 4 bases from V and 5 bases from J, with 6 bases between. Looked up from germline, CDR1 is ENHRY and CDR2 is SYGVKD. CDR3 length: 12 amino acids. The CDR3 DNA reads as TGTGCCATCAGTGGCCGCGATCAGCCCCAGCATTTT. It translates to CAISGRDQPQHF.

The chain combines TRBV5-4 with TRBJ2-2, with 8 nucleotides matching TRBD2. There are 15 residues in the CDR3. The ends lost 4 bases at V and 5 bases at J; junction bases unmatched: 7. CDR1 and CDR2 (germline): SGHNT, YYREEE (reference sequence). The CDR3 DNA reads as TGTGCCAGCAGCCGAGCGGGGGCGGGGACCGGGGAGCTGTTTTTT. Translated: CASSRAGAGTGELFF.

The V and J genes are TRBV18 and TRBJ1-3; 9 positions match TRBD1. The germline V gene encodes CDR1 KGHSH and CDR2 LQKENI. Losses at the gene ends were 6 bases for V and 0 bases for J; bases not matched to a gene: 12. There are 18 residues in the CDR3. DNA for the CDR3: TGTGCCAGCTCGCGCCGGGACAGGGATCGTTCCTCTGGAAACACCATATATTTT. It encodes CASSRRDRDRSSGNTIYF. Using reference TRBV18 and TRBJ1-3 for the parts outside the CDR3, the full variable domain is NAGVMQNPRHLVRRRGQEARLRCSPMKGHSHVYWYRQLPEEGLKFMVYLQKENIIDESGMPKERFSAEFPKEGPSILRIQQVVRGDSAAYFCASSRRDRDRSSGNTIYFGEGSWLTVV.

The chain uses TRBV5-6 and TRBJ2-7; TRBD1 matches at 9 bases. Germline V gives CDR1 SGHDT, CDR2 YYEEEE. The CDR3 extends over 14 amino acids. V shed 4 bases, J shed 4 bases, and the junction held 6 bases outside the gene matches. In nucleotides, the CDR3 is TGTGCCAGCAGCCCTGGGGACAGGGCTTACGAGCAGTACTTC. Residues: CASSPGDRAYEQYF.

The count of this clone is one. The rearrangement links TRBV19 to TRBJ2-2, with D tentatively TRBD2 (5 bases). This CDR3 is built from 15 residues. V dropped 2 bases and J dropped 0 bases, with 7 bases sitting between them. Germline-derived CDR1 and CDR2 are LNHDA and SQIVND (reference sequence). This CDR3 reads CASSISGTNTGELFF. Here the CDR3 DNA reads TGTGCCAGTAGTATAAGCGGAACGAACACCGGGGAGCTGTTTTTT.

CDR3 in amino acids: CASSKDRSSYEQYF. For the CDR3, the DNA is TGTGCCAGCAGTAAGGACAGGAGCTCCTACGAGCAGTACTTC. The gene calls are TRBV6-5 and TRBJ2-7; 7 nucleotides match TRBD1. Trimming at V came to 5 bases and at J to 0 bases, leaving 4 bases not matched to a gene. The CDR3 covers 14 residues. Germline assignment: CDR1 MNHEY and CDR2 SVGAGI.

The chain couples TRBV4-1 to TRBJ2-7, with 10 bases lining up with TRBD1. This CDR3 spans 16 amino acids. The J segment lost 2 bases and the V segment lost 3 bases, leaving 7 bases of the junction unmatched. Per germline, CDR1 MGHRA and CDR2 YSYEKL. The CDR3: CASSQGTGVPTYEQYF. CDR3 sequence (DNA): TGCGCCAGCAGCCAGGGGACAGGGGTTCCGACCTACGAGCAGTACTTC.

The genes are TRBV7-8 and TRBJ2-7; 9 positions agree with TRBD1. This CDR3 spans 14 amino acids. Germline CDR1 reads SGHVS; CDR2 reads FQNEAQ. Germline trimming cut 4 bases from V and 9 bases from J; bases unmatched to any gene: 10. The CDR3 spells CASSSRDRAFGQYF. CDR3 in DNA: TGTGCCAGCAGCTCCCGGGACAGGGCATTCGGGCAGTACTTC.

This chain uses TRBV2 with TRBJ2-3; 10 nucleotides agree with TRBD2. The germline V gene has CDR1 SNHLY and CDR2 FYNNEI. V lost 5 bases, J lost 4 bases, and 9 bases stayed unmatched. The CDR3 has 16 amino acids. The CDR3 loop reads CASSHLTSGVADTQYF. The CDR3 nucleotides are TGTGCCAGCAGTCACCTCACTAGCGGGGTGGCAGATACGCAGTATTTT.

The chain joins TRBV2 to TRBJ1-2; possible D gene TRBD1, 5 bases. V dropped 4 bases and J dropped 1 base, with 10 bases sitting between them. The CDR3 covers 14 residues. Germline V CDR1 and CDR2: SNHLY, FYNNEI. CDR3 loop: CASSVDTLNYGYTF. The DNA for the CDR3 is TGTGCCAGCAGTGTGGACACTCTTAACTATGGCTACACCTTC.

The V gene is TRBV6-4, the J gene TRBJ2-7; 11 bases align to TRBD2. This CDR3 has 14 residues. Germline CDR1 and CDR2: MRHNA and SNTAGT. The V segment lost 6 bases and the J segment 3 bases; nucleotides outside the gene matches: 4. The CDR3 coding sequence is TGTGCCAGCAGACTAGCGGGGGAAGACTACGAGCAGTACTTC. Translation: CASRLAGEDYEQYF.

The CDR3 loop is CASSPGTGGYGYTF. CDR3 DNA: TGTGCCAGCAGCCCCGGGACAGGAGGATACGGCTACACCTTC. The chain has TRBV9 and TRBJ1-2, with 8 bases fitting TRBD1. The V gene end was trimmed by 4 bases and the J gene end by 8 bases; junction bases not matched to a gene: 10. This CDR3 is built from 14 residues. Germline V gives CDR1 SGDLS, CDR2 YYNGEE.

The chain has TRBV12-5 and TRBJ1-3; 8 bases fit TRBD1. The CDR3 is 15 residues long. Unmatched junction bases numbered 3, after V lost 1 base and J lost 4 bases. Germline V gene lookup returns CDR1 LGHNT and CDR2 FRNRAP. The CDR3 loop is CASGLGTGGGNTIYF. DNA of the CDR3: TGTGCTAGTGGTTTGGGTACAGGGGGAGGAAACACCATATATTTT.

A few counts support this clone. V and J are TRBV5-1 and TRBJ1-2; 8 nucleotides agree with TRBD1. The V segment lost 0 bases and the J segment 8 bases; nucleotides outside the gene matches: 9. CDR3 size: 15 residues. The germline gives CDR1 SGHRS, CDR2 YFSETQ. The CDR3 DNA reads TGCGCCAGCAGCTTGGTAGGGACAGGATTTGGAGGCTACACCTTC. This codes for CASSLVGTGFGGYTF.

The rearrangement links TRBV21-1 to TRBJ2-7; whether TRBD1, the table's D call, matches the DNA was not checked. TRBV21-1 is noted as a pseudogene. CDR3 length: 16 amino acids. The CDR3 sequence is CASSPRRDRGHHEQYF. CDR3 nucleotide sequence: TGTGCCAGCAGCCCCCGCCGGGACAGGGGGCACCACGAGCAGTACTTC.

This sequence joins TRBV11-2 and TRBJ2-1; TRBD1 agrees at 11 bases. This CDR3 spans 18 amino acids. With V trimmed by 4 bases and J by 2 bases, 10 bases remained unmatched. The germline CDR1 and CDR2 sequences are SGHAT and FQNNGV. The CDR3 sequence is CASSSRDRGSPTYNEQFF. CDR3 DNA sequence: TGTGCCAGCAGCTCCCGGGACAGGGGGTCCCCGACCTACAATGAGCAGTTCTTC.

The genes are TRBV5-4 and TRBJ1-1, with D perhaps TRBD1 (5 bases). The CDR3 covers 14 residues. V lost 0 bases and J lost 2, with 8 bases in between. Germline V lookup: CDR1 SGHNT, CDR2 YYREEE (reference sequence). The CDR3, as DNA: TGTGCCAGCAGCTTGGGGGGGGTAAACACTGAAGCTTTCTTT. This codes for CASSLGGVNTEAFF.

The chain has TRBV18 and TRBJ1-1; no firm D call. The length of the CDR3 is 14 residues. The V end lost 6 bases, the J end lost 1 base, and 12 bases lay between the germline ends. The V gene's germline CDR1 is KGHSH and CDR2 LQKENI. As DNA, the CDR3 is TGTGCCAGCTCCACCGGGGTCACGAACACTGAAGCTTTCTTT. It yields the protein CASSTGVTNTEAFF.

In its sample, this clone was seen a few times. V gene TRBV29-1 combines with J gene TRBJ2-3, with D possibly TRBD1 on 6 matching bases. Germline loops: CDR1 SQVTM, CDR2 ANQGSEA. Between the trimmed V and J ends, which lost 5 bases and 2 bases, there was a span of 14 bases. CDR3 length: 14 amino acids. In nucleotides, the CDR3 is TGCAGCGTTAAGGACAGCGGCAACACAGATACGCAGTATTTT. Translated, it gives CSVKDSGNTDTQYF.

This clone was observed once. The chain recombines TRBV5-1 with TRBJ2-7; D is possibly TRBD1 (5 bases). Trimming took 0 bases from V and 2 from J, leaving 9 bases between them. Germline V lookup: CDR1 SGHRS, CDR2 YFSETQ. The CDR3 has 14 amino acids. CDR3 nucleotides: TGCGCCAGCAGCTTGGAGGGGCCGCCCTACGAGCAGTACTTC. It specifies CASSLEGPPYEQYF.

V usage is TRBV19 and J usage is TRBJ2-7; TRBD1 matches 7 bases. CDR3 size: 15 residues. In germline, CDR1 is LNHDA, CDR2 SQIVND (reference sequence). The V and J ends lost 9 bases and 0 bases, in that order; junction bases with no gene match: 11. The CDR3 bases are TGTGCCAGCTCAGTTGGGACAGCGTCCTCCTACGAGCAGTACTTC. Its translation is CASSVGTASSYEQYF.

The J gene is TRBJ2-1, the V gene TRBV9; maybe TRBD1 (6 bases). Germline loops: CDR1 SGDLS, CDR2 YYNGEE. V gave up 3 bases and J gave up 12 bases, with 13 bases separating them. The CDR3 is 12 amino acids. For the CDR3, the DNA is TGTGCCAGCAGCGCGACGGCCAGGGGGCAGTTCTTC. Translated: CASSATARGQFF. Supplemented by reference TRBV9 and TRBJ2-1, the full variable domain reads DSGVTQTPKHLITATGQRVTLRCSPRSGDLSVYWYQQSLDQGLQFLIQYYNGEERAKGNILERFSAQQFPDLHSELNLSSLELGDSALYFCASSATARGQFFGPGTRLTVL.

The chain has TRBV10-1 and TRBJ1-6; no clear D gene. CDR1 and CDR2 (germline): WNHNN, SYGVQD (reference sequence). The CDR3 consists of 14 residues. V gave up 3 bases and J gave up 1 base, with 4 bases separating them. The CDR3: CASSDESYNSPLHF. CDR3 DNA sequence: TGCGCCAGCAGTGACGAGTCCTATAATTCACCCCTCCACTTT.

V and J are TRBV15 and TRBJ2-2; 9 bases align to TRBD1. This CDR3 has 17 amino acids. V shed 3 bases and J 4 bases; nucleotides not matched to a gene: 9. Germline assignment: CDR1 LNHNV and CDR2 YYDKDF (reference sequence). The CDR3 here is CATSRTRTGDGTGELFF. CDR3 bases: TGTGCCACCAGCAGGACTAGGACAGGGGATGGCACCGGGGAGCTGTTTTTT.

V usage is TRBV5-8 and J usage is TRBJ1-2, with TRBD1 matching 9 bases. Germline V gene lookup returns CDR1 SGHTS and CDR2 YDEGEE. The CDR3 has 15 residues. V was clipped by 2 bases and J by 4 bases; unmatched bases: 6. In nucleotides, the CDR3 is TGTGCCAGCAGCTTTTTACCGACAGGGGGCTATGGCTACACCTTC. It yields the protein CASSFLPTGGYGYTF.

J is TRBJ1-6 and V is TRBV18, with a weak D call TRBD1 (6 bases). Germline V gene lookup returns CDR1 KGHSH and CDR2 LQKENI. This CDR3 spans 14 amino acids. V was shortened by 6 bases and J by 7 bases, with 13 bases between the two germline ends. CDR3 region: CASSMGQRNSPLHF. The CDR3 bases are TGTGCCAGCTCGATGGGACAACGAAATTCACCCCTCCACTTT. The full variable domain, with the rest looked up from reference TRBV18 and TRBJ1-6, is NAGVMQNPRHLVRRRGQEARLRCSPMKGHSHVYWYRQLPEEGLKFMVYLQKENIIDESGMPKERFSAEFPKEGPSILRIQQVVRGDSAAYFCASSMGQRNSPLHFGNGTRLTVT.

The V gene is TRBV19, the J gene TRBJ2-7, with 8 positions matching TRBD1. This CDR3 spans 15 amino acids. Germline V gene sequence: CDR1 LNHDA, CDR2 SQIVND (reference sequence). With V trimmed by 0 bases and J by 3 bases, 4 bases remained unmatched. The CDR3 loop is CASSIEHRGYYEQYF. CDR3 sequence (DNA): TGTGCCAGTAGTATAGAACACAGGGGGTACTACGAGCAGTACTTC.

This chain links TRBV7-7 with TRBJ2-2, with 9 bases identical to TRBD2. CDR3 size: 17 residues. Germline V lookup: CDR1 SSHAT, CDR2 FNYEAQ (reference sequence). J lost 7 bases, V lost 5 bases, and 14 bases had no gene match. CDR3 in DNA: TGTGCCAGCAGCCACGTTAGCGGGGGCCCGAGGAACGGGGAGCTGTTTTTT. Protein: CASSHVSGGPRNGELFF.

The chain recombines TRBV11-2 with TRBJ1-4; 7 bases are shared with TRBD1. This CDR3 has 15 amino acids. CDR1 is SGHAT and CDR2 is FQNNGV in the germline V gene. Germline trimming cut 0 bases from V and 4 bases from J; bases unmatched to any gene: 2. CDR3 loop: CASSLERGLNEKLFF. The CDR3 region has the DNA TGTGCCAGCAGCTTAGAGAGGGGGCTTAATGAAAAACTGTTTTTT.